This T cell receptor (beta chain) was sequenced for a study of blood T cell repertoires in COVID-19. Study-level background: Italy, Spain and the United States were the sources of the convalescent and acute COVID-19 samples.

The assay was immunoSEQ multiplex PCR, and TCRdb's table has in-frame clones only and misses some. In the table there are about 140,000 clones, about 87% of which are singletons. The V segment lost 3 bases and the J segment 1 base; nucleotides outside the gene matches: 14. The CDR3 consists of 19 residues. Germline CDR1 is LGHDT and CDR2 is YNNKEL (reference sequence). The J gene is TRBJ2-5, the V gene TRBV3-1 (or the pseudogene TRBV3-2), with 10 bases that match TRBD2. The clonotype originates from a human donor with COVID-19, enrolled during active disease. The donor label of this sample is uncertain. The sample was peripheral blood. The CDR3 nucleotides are TGTGCCAGCAGCCACCAAGGGTTGCTACTAGCGGGGTTCCAAGAGACCCAGTACTTC. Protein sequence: CASSHQGLLLAGFQETQYF.